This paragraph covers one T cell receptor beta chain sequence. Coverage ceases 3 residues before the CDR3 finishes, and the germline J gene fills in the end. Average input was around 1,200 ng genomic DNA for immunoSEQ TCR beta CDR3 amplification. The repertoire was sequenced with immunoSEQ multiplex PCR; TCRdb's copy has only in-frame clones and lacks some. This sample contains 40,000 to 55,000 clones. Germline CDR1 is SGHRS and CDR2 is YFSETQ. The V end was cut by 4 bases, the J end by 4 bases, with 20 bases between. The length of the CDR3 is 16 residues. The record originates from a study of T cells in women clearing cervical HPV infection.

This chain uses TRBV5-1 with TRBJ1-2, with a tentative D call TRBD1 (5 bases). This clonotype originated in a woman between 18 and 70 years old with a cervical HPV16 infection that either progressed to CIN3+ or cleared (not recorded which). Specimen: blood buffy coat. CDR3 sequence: CASSPTGHQKIYGYTF. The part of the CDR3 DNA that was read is TGCGCCAGCAGCCCAACCGGACACCAAAAGATCTATGGC.